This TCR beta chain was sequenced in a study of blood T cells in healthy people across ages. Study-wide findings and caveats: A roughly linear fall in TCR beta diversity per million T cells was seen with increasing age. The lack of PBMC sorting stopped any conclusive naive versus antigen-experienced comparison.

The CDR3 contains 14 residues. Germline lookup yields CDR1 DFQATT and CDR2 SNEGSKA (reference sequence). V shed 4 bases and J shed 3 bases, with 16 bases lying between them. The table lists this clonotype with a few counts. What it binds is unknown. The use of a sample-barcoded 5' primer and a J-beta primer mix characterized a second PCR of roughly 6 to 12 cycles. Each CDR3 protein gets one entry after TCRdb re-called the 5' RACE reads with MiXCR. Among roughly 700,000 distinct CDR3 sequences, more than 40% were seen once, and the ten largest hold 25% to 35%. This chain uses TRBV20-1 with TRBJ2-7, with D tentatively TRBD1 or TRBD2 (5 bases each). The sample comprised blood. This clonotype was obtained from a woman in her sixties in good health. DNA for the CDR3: TGCAGTGCTAATGGAATGGGGGAGCGCTACGAGCAGTACTTC. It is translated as CSANGMGERYEQYF.